One and the same sample provided the 17 T cell receptor beta chains below, sequenced in a study of blood T cell repertoires in COVID-19. TCRdb keeps only in-frame clones here, not all; method: immunoSEQ multiplex PCR. This sample yields 180,000 or so clones, of which around 85% are seen a single time; roughly 8.2% belongs to the top ten. The sample consisted of peripheral blood. Source of these receptors: a woman aged 55-69 years with acute or convalescent COVID-19.

The gene calls are TRBV7-9 and TRBJ1-1; the D is unclear. The CDR3 totals 15 residues. With 5 bases removed from V and 1 base from J, the gap between germline ends came to 14 bases. Germline CDR1 and CDR2: SEHNR and FQNEAQ (reference sequence). This CDR3 is CASSVGGSPNTEAFF. CDR3 coding DNA: TGTGCCAGCAGCGTTGGAGGGTCTCCGAACACTGAAGCTTTCTTT.

This clone has just one count. V usage is TRBV30 and J usage is TRBJ1-2, with D possibly being TRBD1 (6 bases). The CDR3 spans 13 residues. Germline values: CDR1 GTSNPN, CDR2 SVGIG (reference sequence). Trimming pared 5 bases from V and 4 bases from J, leaving 14 bases between. The CDR3 coding sequence is TGTGCCTGGGCCCAAGGGGGAGTCTATGGCTACACCTTC. Amino acid sequence: CAWAQGGVYGYTF.

The V call is TRBV5-4, the J call TRBJ2-3; 15 positions match TRBD2. V shed 6 bases and J 6 bases; nucleotides not matched to a gene: 8. Looked up from germline, CDR1 is SGHNT and CDR2 is YYREEE (reference sequence). This CDR3 is 16 amino acids long. CDR3 DNA: TGTGCCAGCACCACGGCCGGGACTAGCGGGGGGGATACGCAGTATTTT. Its protein product is CASTTAGTSGGDTQYF.

V usage is TRBV19 and J usage is TRBJ1-3, with 10 bases fitting TRBD1. CDR3 size: 15 residues. Germline CDR1 and CDR2: LNHDA and SQIVND (reference sequence). V shed 4 bases and J 2 bases; nucleotides not matched to a gene: 2. The CDR3 sequence: CASSTGQGAGNTIYF. DNA for the CDR3: TGTGCCAGTAGTACTGGACAGGGGGCTGGAAACACCATATATTTT.

The chain is built from TRBV10-3 and TRBJ1-2, with TRBD1 matching over 7 bases. This CDR3 is 13 amino acids long. After removal of 0 bases from V and 5 bases from J, the junction contained 0 bases not matched to a gene. In germline, CDR1 is ENHRY, CDR2 SYGVKD. The CDR3 reads CAISESGQYGYTF. CDR3 nucleotides: TGTGCCATCAGTGAGTCGGGACAGTATGGCTACACCTTC.

The rearrangement uses TRBV11-2 and TRBJ2-3; 11 positions match TRBD1. J gave up 5 bases and V 4 bases, and 5 bases lay outside the gene matches. The CDR3 runs 15 residues. Germline-derived CDR1 and CDR2 are SGHAT and FQNNGV. The DNA of the CDR3 is TGTGCCAGCAGCTCAGGACAGGGGGCTGTAGATACGCAGTATTTT. This gives the protein CASSSGQGAVDTQYF.

DNA for the CDR3: TGCAGCCTCAGACGGGGCACTGAAGCTTTCTTT. Protein product: CSLRRGTEAFF. The chain combines TRBV29-1 with TRBJ1-1; D is uncertain. Germline loops: CDR1 SQVTM, CDR2 ANQGSEA. CDR3 length equals 11 residues. V was clipped by 8 bases and J by 4 bases, with 11 bases between them.

The chain employs TRBV2 and TRBJ2-3; TRBD1 agrees at 11 bases. V dropped 0 bases and J dropped 3; count of bases not matched to a gene: 2. Germline V gives CDR1 SNHLY, CDR2 FYNNEI. This CDR3 region has 16 residues. The CDR3 DNA sequence: TGTGCCAGCAGTGAAGCGAGGGACAGGGGGACAGATACGCAGTATTTT. This codes for CASSEARDRGTDTQYF.

The chain combines TRBV5-4 with TRBJ2-1; 7 bases are shared with TRBD2. Trimming took 2 bases from V and 6 from J; bases not matched to a gene: 8. This CDR3 contains 15 residues. In germline, CDR1 is SGHNT, CDR2 YYREEE (reference sequence). CDR3 sequence: CASSLGGSGGNEQFF. The CDR3 nucleotides are TGTGCCAGCAGCTTAGGCGGGAGTGGGGGCAATGAGCAGTTCTTC.

The rearrangement links TRBV4-1 to TRBJ1-4, with TRBD1 matching over 7 bases. CDR1 and CDR2 (germline): MGHRA, YSYEKL. J gave up 0 bases and V 6 bases, and 13 bases lay outside the gene matches. The CDR3 contains 18 residues. CDR3 loop: CASSPVDRALSTNEKLFF. The CDR3 nucleotides are TGCGCCAGCAGTCCTGTTGACAGGGCCCTGTCAACTAATGAAAAACTGTTTTTT.

The chain joins TRBV11-2 to TRBJ2-2; D remains ambiguous. V lost 2 bases and J 4 bases, leaving 5 bases between the germline ends. Germline CDR1 SGHAT, CDR2 FQNNGV. The CDR3 is 13 amino acids. The CDR3 sequence: CASSLSGTGELFF. DNA of the CDR3: TGTGCCAGCAGCTTATCCGGCACCGGGGAGCTGTTTTTT.

The chain couples TRBV28 to TRBJ2-5; TRBD2 aligns across 9 bases. This CDR3 is built from 14 residues. The ends lost 8 bases at V and 0 bases at J; junction bases unmatched: 4. The germline V gene encodes CDR1 MDHEN and CDR2 SYDVKM. CDR3 residues: CASRASGNQETQYF. The CDR3 nucleotides read TGTGCCAGCCGGGCTAGCGGGAACCAAGAGACCCAGTACTTC.

CDR3 sequence reads: CATSRDSSLNTEAFF. DNA of the CDR3: TGTGCCACCAGCAGAGACAGTTCCCTGAACACTGAAGCTTTCTTT. J is TRBJ1-1 and V is TRBV15; no clear D. The V end was cut by 0 bases, the J end by 0 bases, with 8 bases between. The CDR3 length is 15 residues. Looked up from germline, CDR1 is LNHNV and CDR2 is YYDKDF (reference sequence). Filled out from reference TRBV15 and TRBJ1-1, the complete variable domain reads DAMVIQNPRYQVTQFGKPVTLSCSQTLNHNVMYWYQQKSSQAPKLLFHYYDKDFNNEADTPDNFQSRRPNTSFCFLDIRSPGLGDTAMYLCATSRDSSLNTEAFFGQGTRLTVV.

The chain couples TRBV7-9 to TRBJ1-2; D is ambiguous. From germline, CDR1 is SEHNR and CDR2 FQNEAQ (reference sequence). V gave up 5 bases and J gave up 2 bases, with 12 bases separating them. This CDR3 is 14 amino acids long. CDR3: CASSPAQANYGYTF. In DNA, the CDR3 is TGTGCCAGCAGCCCGGCTCAGGCGAACTATGGCTACACCTTC.

This clone was observed a single time. This sequence joins TRBV4-1 and TRBJ1-4, with a possible D match to TRBD1 (5 bases). The CDR3 contains 16 residues. Germline-derived CDR1 and CDR2 are MGHRA and YSYEKL. Trimming stripped 1 base from V and 4 bases from J, with 13 bases between. This CDR3 is CASSQVAGLYNEKLFF. The DNA for the CDR3 is TGCGCCAGCAGCCAAGTCGCGGGACTTTATAATGAAAAACTGTTTTTT.

This sequence joins TRBV5-4 and TRBJ1-2; D remains ambiguous. The germline gives CDR1 SGHNT, CDR2 YYREEE (reference sequence). The CDR3 is 13 residues long. Trimming cost V 1 base and J 4 bases, with 8 bases left between them. CDR3 nucleotides: TGTGCCAGCAGCTTGTATTCAGGCTATGGCTACACCTTC. Residues: CASSLYSGYGYTF.

J is TRBJ2-2 and V is TRBV6-6; D is perhaps TRBD1 (5 bases). This CDR3 is 13 amino acids long. Germline V CDR1 and CDR2: MNHNY, SVGAGI (reference sequence). Trimming removed 6 bases at V and 5 bases at J, with 10 bases between. The CDR3 here is CASRPRETGELFF. As DNA, the CDR3 is TGTGCCAGCAGACCCAGGGAAACCGGGGAGCTGTTTTTT.